These 27 T cell receptor beta chains were sequenced from one sample in a study of cytomegalovirus exposure and HLA in healthy donors. Researchers ran the PCR with 60 Vbeta and 13 Jbeta primers. Method: immunoSEQ multiplex PCR; TCRdb's copy keeps in-frame clones and lacks some. Found here are some 200,000 clones; the top ten clones hold roughly 0.83%. The sequenced material came from PBMCs. These TCRs come from a woman aged 18-30 years in good health and CMV-seropositive.

The chain employs TRBV7-3 and TRBJ2-3, with D possibly TRBD2 on 5 matching bases. CDR1 and CDR2 from the germline V gene are SGHTA and FQGTGA. This CDR3 comprises 17 residues. Trimming took 4 bases from V and 2 from J, leaving 19 bases between them. CDR3 DNA sequence: TGTGCCAGCAGCTCCCGGTTGGCGGGCCTGGTCACAGATACGCAGTATTTT. Amino acid sequence: CASSSRLAGLVTDTQYF.

The chain links TRBV5-4 to TRBJ1-1; weak D call: TRBD1 (5 bases). Per germline, CDR1 SGHNT and CDR2 YYREEE (reference sequence). The CDR3 is 12 residues long. The V and J ends lost 0 bases and 10 bases respectively, with 10 bases between them. The CDR3, as DNA: TGTGCCAGCAGCTTGGCTCAGGGAGGAGCTTTCTTT. Translated, it gives CASSLAQGGAFF.

The rearrangement uses TRBV21-1 and TRBJ2-6; the table's D call, TRBD2, was not checked against the DNA. TRBV21-1 is tagged as a pseudogene. CDR3 size: 19 residues. In DNA, the CDR3 is TGTGCCAGCAGCAAAGGATGGGACTTGAGGCCCTCTGGGGCCAACGTCCTGACTTTC. It specifies CASSKGWDLRPSGANVLTF.

The rearrangement uses TRBV5-1 and TRBJ2-3; no definite D call. Germline assignment: CDR1 SGHRS and CDR2 YFSETQ. V was cut by 0 bases and J by 2 bases, with 13 bases left in between. There are 16 residues in the CDR3. The DNA for the CDR3 is TGCGCCAGCAGCTTGGCCGGAACCAGGAACACAGATACGCAGTATTTT. This encodes CASSLAGTRNTDTQYF.

V and J are TRBV5-1 and TRBJ2-7; D gene ambiguous. Germline assignment: CDR1 SGHRS and CDR2 YFSETQ. Trimming stripped 0 bases from V and 2 bases from J, with 9 bases between. This CDR3 region has 14 residues. The CDR3 reads CASSLANRAYEQYF. The DNA for the CDR3 is TGCGCCAGCAGCTTGGCCAATAGAGCCTACGAGCAGTACTTC.

The CDR3 coding sequence is TGCGCCAGCCGAATGGGACAGGGGGCAAATGAGCAGTTCTTC. This encodes CASRMGQGANEQFF. This chain links TRBV5-1 with TRBJ2-1; TRBD1 matches at 12 bases. Per germline, CDR1 SGHRS and CDR2 YFSETQ. V shed 7 bases, J shed 7 bases, and the junction held 6 bases outside the gene matches. This CDR3 is 14 amino acids long.

The chain has TRBV28 and TRBJ2-2; 7 nucleotides line up with TRBD1. CDR3 length equals 16 residues. Trimming took 5 bases from V and 0 from J; bases not matched to a gene: 6. Germline V lookup: CDR1 MDHEN, CDR2 SYDVKM. This CDR3 reads CASSQRQGTNTGELFF. DNA of the CDR3: TGTGCCAGCAGTCAAAGACAGGGCACGAACACCGGGGAGCTGTTTTTT.

V usage is TRBV7-2 and J usage is TRBJ2-7, with D hard to call. The germline gives CDR1 SGHTA, CDR2 FQGNSA. There are 14 residues in the CDR3. V was shortened by 1 base and J by 1 base, with 8 bases between the two germline ends. The CDR3 DNA reads as TGTGCCAGCAGCTTAGACCAGGTGTCCTACGAGCAGTACTTC. It encodes CASSLDQVSYEQYF.

This chain links TRBV5-1 with TRBJ2-3, with 7 bases fitting TRBD2. The CDR3 is 14 residues long. V lost 7 bases and J lost 0; bases outside the gene matches: 5. CDR1 and CDR2 from the germline V gene are SGHRS and YFSETQ. CDR3 DNA: TGCGCCAGCGATAGCGGGTCTAGCACAGATACGCAGTATTTT. Translated: CASDSGSSTDTQYF.

The rearrangement uses TRBV19 and TRBJ1-2; perhaps TRBD1 as D (5 bases). The CDR3 loop spans 13 amino acids. Trimming removed 10 bases from V and 6 bases from J, with 18 bases in between. Germline CDR1 reads LNHDA; CDR2 reads SQIVND (reference sequence). In DNA, the CDR3 is TGTGCCACCTCTGAGGTTTGGGGGGATGGCTACACCTTC. Protein sequence: CATSEVWGDGYTF.

V is TRBV5-1 and J is TRBJ2-1, with 8 nucleotides matching TRBD2. V lost 0 bases, J lost 2 bases, and 7 bases stayed unmatched. CDR1 is SGHRS and CDR2 is YFSETQ in the germline V gene. The CDR3 contains 17 residues. CDR3 DNA: TGCGCCAGCAGCTTGGCCCCGAGCGGGAGACCCTACAATGAGCAGTTCTTC. Translating gives CASSLAPSGRPYNEQFF. Full variable domain (rest looked up from reference TRBV5-1 and TRBJ2-1): KAGVTQTPRYLIKTRGQQVTLSCSPISGHRSVSWYQQTPGQGLQFLFEYFSETQRNKGNFPGRFSGRQFSNSRSEMNVSTLELGDSALYLCASSLAPSGRPYNEQFFGPGTRLTVL.

The V gene is TRBV19, the J gene TRBJ1-2; D perhaps matches TRBD1 (6 bases). CDR3 length equals 15 residues. In germline, CDR1 is LNHDA, CDR2 SQIVND (reference sequence). Deletions cut 9 bases from V and 3 bases from J, with 20 bases between. Written as DNA, the CDR3 is TGTGCCAGCCGAGGACAGTCAGGGATTTACTATGGCTACACCTTC. It yields the protein CASRGQSGIYYGYTF.

CDR3 region: CASSYSAGAYNEQFF. In nucleotides, the CDR3 is TGTGCCAGCAGTTACTCGGCGGGAGCTTACAATGAGCAGTTCTTC. The gene calls are TRBV6-5 and TRBJ2-7, with 7 nucleotides matching TRBD2. The J call may be incorrect, as the DNA end agrees better with TRBJ2-1. Looked up from germline, CDR1 is MNHEY and CDR2 is SVGAGI. The CDR3 runs 15 residues.

This chain's CDR3 is CASSPDRVSGYTF. The CDR3 coding sequence is TGTGCCAGCTCCCCCGACAGGGTCAGTGGCTACACCTTC. The chain is built from TRBV18 and TRBJ1-2; 7 bases agree with TRBD1. V lost 6 bases to trimming and J lost 7 bases; unmatched junction nucleotides: 8. This CDR3 is 13 amino acids long. Germline V gene lookup returns CDR1 KGHSH and CDR2 LQKENI.

The rearrangement uses TRBV9 and TRBJ2-5; 8 nucleotides line up with TRBD1. Germline CDR1 reads SGDLS; CDR2 reads YYNGEE. CDR3 length: 17 amino acids. Trimming cost V 4 bases and J 5 bases; bases outside gene matches: 16. Written as DNA, the CDR3 is TGTGCCAGCAGCACTCCCCTAGACAGGGGTGGAGGGGAGACCCAGTACTTC. It specifies CASSTPLDRGGGETQYF.

The V gene is TRBV14, the J gene TRBJ1-2; possible D gene TRBD1, 6 bases. V shed 4 bases and J shed 4 bases, with 10 bases lying between them. Germline lookup yields CDR1 SGHDN and CDR2 FVKESK. The CDR3 has 13 amino acids. The CDR3 here is CASSPGVSYGYTF. The CDR3, as DNA: TGTGCCAGCAGCCCAGGGGTGAGCTATGGCTACACCTTC.

The J gene is TRBJ1-1, the V gene TRBV5-1; the D gene is possibly TRBD1 (6 bases). The germline gives CDR1 SGHRS, CDR2 YFSETQ. Trimming took off 4 bases at V and 4 bases at J, with 17 bases between the two ends. This CDR3 contains 15 residues. The CDR3 nucleotides are TGCGCCAGCAGCCTAGGGGGGGTTAGGGTCACTGAAGCTTTCTTT. Amino acids: CASSLGGVRVTEAFF.

The V and J genes are TRBV27 and TRBJ2-5, with 10 bases identical to TRBD2. CDR3 length equals 12 residues. V trimming: 6 bases; J trimming: 7 bases; junction bases outside the gene matches: 2. Germline V gene data show CDR1 as MNHEY and CDR2 as SMNVEV (reference sequence). The CDR3 sequence: CASRAGGLTQYF. CDR3 DNA sequence: TGTGCCAGCAGAGCGGGAGGGTTGACCCAGTACTTC.

For this clone: This specimen includes other DNA sequences encoding the same CDR3. This chain links TRBV9 with TRBJ2-3; no firm D call. The CDR3 loop spans 12 amino acids. The V gene's germline CDR1 is SGDLS and CDR2 YYNGEE. Trimming took off 7 bases at V and 0 bases at J, with 6 bases between the two ends. CDR3 coding DNA: TGTGCCAGCTCCCCAAGCACAGATACGCAGTATTTT. This encodes CASSPSTDTQYF.

The chain employs TRBV7-9 and TRBJ1-1; TRBD1 is a possible D gene (5 bases). Deletions cut 5 bases from V and 4 bases from J, with 20 bases between. Germline assignment: CDR1 SEHNR and CDR2 FQNEAQ (reference sequence). The CDR3 loop spans 16 amino acids. CDR3 DNA sequence: TGTGCCAGCAGCCCCCGACAGAAGATCGGTTTCACTGAAGCTTTCTTT. As protein: CASSPRQKIGFTEAFF.

This chain links TRBV25-1 with TRBJ1-2; possibly TRBD1 for D (5 bases). The germline V gene encodes CDR1 MGHDK and CDR2 SYGVNS. This CDR3 has 14 amino acids. Trimming removed 9 bases at V and 5 bases at J, with 19 bases between. The CDR3 coding sequence is TGTGCCAGTCTTTCGGGGGTAGGGAAGTATGGCTACACCTTC. The encoded protein is CASLSGVGKYGYTF.

V is TRBV7-2 and J is TRBJ2-1; the match to TRBD2 covers 10 bases. The germline V gene encodes CDR1 SGHTA and CDR2 FQGNSA. CDR3 length equals 15 residues. Germline trimming cut 5 bases from V and 4 bases from J; bases unmatched to any gene: 5. The CDR3 DNA reads TGTGCCAGCAGCGAGAGCGGGGGGGGTTACAATGAGCAGTTCTTC. This gives the protein CASSESGGGYNEQFF.

V usage is TRBV18 and J usage is TRBJ1-1; D is possibly TRBD1 (6 bases). V dropped 4 bases and J dropped 0 bases, with 9 bases sitting between them. The CDR3 contains 14 residues. Germline V CDR1 and CDR2: KGHSH, LQKENI. CDR3 sequence (DNA): TGTGCCAGCTCACTTGGACAGATGAACACTGAAGCTTTCTTT. Its protein product is CASSLGQMNTEAFF.

The chain carries TRBV28 and TRBJ1-1; no firm D call. CDR3 length: 11 residues. Trimming removed 11 bases from V and 5 bases from J, with 12 bases in between. Germline V lookup: CDR1 MDHEN, CDR2 SYDVKM. Written as DNA, the CDR3 is TGTGCCCTGGCAGGTGGAACTGAAGCTTTCTTT. As protein: CALAGGTEAFF.

The chain joins TRBV27 to TRBJ1-2, with TRBD1 matching over 8 bases. CDR3 length: 17 residues. With V trimmed by 0 bases and J by 0 bases, 6 bases remained unmatched. Germline loops: CDR1 MNHEY, CDR2 SMNVEV (reference sequence). In nucleotides, the CDR3 is TGTGCCAGCAGTTTATCCCCACAGGGGGGTTCTAACTATGGCTACACCTTC. Translated, it gives CASSLSPQGGSNYGYTF.

The chain has TRBV15 and TRBJ2-1; possible D gene TRBD2, 5 bases. The germline CDR1 and CDR2 sequences are LNHNV and YYDKDF (reference sequence). V lost 1 base and J 0 bases, leaving 13 bases between the germline ends. The CDR3 consists of 17 residues. CDR3 residues: CATSRADLASSYNEQFF. As DNA, the CDR3 is TGTGCCACCAGCAGAGCCGATCTAGCTTCCTCCTACAATGAGCAGTTCTTC.

This chain uses TRBV27 with TRBJ1-2; D might be TRBD1 (6 bases). V lost 5 bases and J 5 bases, leaving 15 bases between the germline ends. This CDR3 spans 14 amino acids. CDR1 and CDR2 from the germline V gene are MNHEY and SMNVEV (reference sequence). The CDR3 bases are TGTGCCAGCAGTGCGGACAGAAAATTGTATGGCTACACCTTC. It translates to CASSADRKLYGYTF.